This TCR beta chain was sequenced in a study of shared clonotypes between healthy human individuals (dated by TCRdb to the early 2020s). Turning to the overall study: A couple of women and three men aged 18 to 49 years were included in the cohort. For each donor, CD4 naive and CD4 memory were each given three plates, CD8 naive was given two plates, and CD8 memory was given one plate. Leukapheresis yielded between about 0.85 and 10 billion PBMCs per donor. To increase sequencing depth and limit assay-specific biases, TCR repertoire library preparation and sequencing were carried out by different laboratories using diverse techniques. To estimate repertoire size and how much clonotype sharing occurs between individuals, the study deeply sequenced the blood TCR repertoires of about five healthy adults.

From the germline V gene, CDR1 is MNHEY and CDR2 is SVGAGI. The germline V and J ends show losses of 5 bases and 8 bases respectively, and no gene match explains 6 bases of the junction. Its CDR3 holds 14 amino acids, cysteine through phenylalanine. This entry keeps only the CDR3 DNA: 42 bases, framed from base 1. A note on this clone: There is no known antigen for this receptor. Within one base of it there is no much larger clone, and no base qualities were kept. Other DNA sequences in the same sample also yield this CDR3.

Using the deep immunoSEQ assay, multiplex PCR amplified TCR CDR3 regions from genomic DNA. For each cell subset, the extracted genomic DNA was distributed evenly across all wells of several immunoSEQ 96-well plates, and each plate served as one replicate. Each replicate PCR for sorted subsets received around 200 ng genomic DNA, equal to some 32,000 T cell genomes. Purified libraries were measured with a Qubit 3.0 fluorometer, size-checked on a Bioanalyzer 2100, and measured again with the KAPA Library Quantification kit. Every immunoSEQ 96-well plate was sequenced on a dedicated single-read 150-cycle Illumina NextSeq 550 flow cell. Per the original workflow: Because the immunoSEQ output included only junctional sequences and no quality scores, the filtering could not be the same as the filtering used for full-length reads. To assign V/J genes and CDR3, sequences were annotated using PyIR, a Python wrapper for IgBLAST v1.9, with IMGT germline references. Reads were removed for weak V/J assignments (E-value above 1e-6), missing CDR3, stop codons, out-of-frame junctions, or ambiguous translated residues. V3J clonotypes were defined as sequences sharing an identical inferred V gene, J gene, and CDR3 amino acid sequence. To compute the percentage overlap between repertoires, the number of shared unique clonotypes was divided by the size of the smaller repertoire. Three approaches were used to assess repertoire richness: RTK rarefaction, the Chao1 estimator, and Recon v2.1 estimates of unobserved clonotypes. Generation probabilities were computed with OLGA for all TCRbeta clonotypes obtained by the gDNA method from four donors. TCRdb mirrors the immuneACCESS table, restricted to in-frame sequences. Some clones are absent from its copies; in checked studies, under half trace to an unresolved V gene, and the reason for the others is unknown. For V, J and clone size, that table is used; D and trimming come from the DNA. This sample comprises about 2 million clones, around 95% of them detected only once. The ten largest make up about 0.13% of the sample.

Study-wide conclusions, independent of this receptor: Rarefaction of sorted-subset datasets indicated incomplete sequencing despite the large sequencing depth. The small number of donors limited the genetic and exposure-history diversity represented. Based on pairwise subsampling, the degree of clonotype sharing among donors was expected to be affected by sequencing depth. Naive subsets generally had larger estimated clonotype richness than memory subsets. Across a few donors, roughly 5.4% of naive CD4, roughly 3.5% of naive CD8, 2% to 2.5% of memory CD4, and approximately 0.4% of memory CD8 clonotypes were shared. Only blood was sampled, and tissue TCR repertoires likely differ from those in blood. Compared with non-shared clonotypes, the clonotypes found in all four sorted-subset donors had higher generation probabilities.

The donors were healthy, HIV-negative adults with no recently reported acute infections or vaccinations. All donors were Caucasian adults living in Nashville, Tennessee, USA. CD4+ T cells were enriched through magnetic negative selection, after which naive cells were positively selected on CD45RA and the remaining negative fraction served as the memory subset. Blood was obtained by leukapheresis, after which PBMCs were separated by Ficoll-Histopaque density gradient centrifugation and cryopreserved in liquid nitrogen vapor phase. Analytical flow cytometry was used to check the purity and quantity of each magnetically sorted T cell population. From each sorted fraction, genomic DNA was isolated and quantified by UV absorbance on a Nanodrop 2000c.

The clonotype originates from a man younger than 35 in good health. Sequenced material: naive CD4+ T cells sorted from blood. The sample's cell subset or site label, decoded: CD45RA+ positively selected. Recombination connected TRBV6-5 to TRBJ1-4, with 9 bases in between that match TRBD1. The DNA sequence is TGTGCCAGCAGTCCCGACAGGGGGGGAGAAAAACTGTTTTTT. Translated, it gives CASSPDRGGEKLFF.